The clone carrying this TCR beta chain was counted at least ten times. Its antigen remains unidentified. TCRdb re-called the multiplex PCR reads with MiXCR, one entry per CDR3 protein. The table lists 200,000 to 250,000 distinct CDR3 sequences, approximately 30% of them singletons, with around 1.4% in the top ten. The lymph nodes were axillary draining lymph nodes from breast cancer patients. The data were obtained in a study of breast tumors, draining lymph nodes, adjacent tissues. CDR3 size: 16 residues. The V end lost 6 bases, the J end lost 0 bases, and 18 bases lay between the germline ends. CDR1 is DFQATT and CDR2 is SNEGSKA in the germline V gene (reference sequence). Study-wide findings and caveats: Most tumor T cells seemingly derive from lymph node, then expand in tumor. Compared with lymph nodes, tumors were less diverse; compared with nontumor tissue, more. The lymph node origin of tumor T cells was framed as consistent with a hypothesis, not demonstrated.

V usage is TRBV20-1 and J usage is TRBJ2-4; possibly TRBD1 or TRBD2 for D (7 bases each). The material sequenced was axillary lymph node tissue. This receptor was taken from a female donor with breast cancer. Some clones in this sample may be carry-over from other donors' samples. Here the CDR3 DNA reads TGCAGTGCCAGTCAGGGAGGGGGCCGAGCCAAAAACATTCAGTACTTC. It yields the protein CSASQGGGRAKNIQYF.